This TCR beta chain was captured by sequencing in a study of cytomegalovirus exposure and HLA in healthy donors. Study observations and caveats: Presence/absence analyses took donor sequencing depth as roughly uniform.

Notes on this clone: Its antigen is unidentified.

A multiplex PCR was run with 60 Vbeta primers and 13 Jbeta primers. Measured with immunoSEQ multiplex PCR; TCRdb has only the in-frame clones, and not every one. The repertoire holds under 200,000 clones, with roughly 77% as singletons. The CDR3 length is 15 residues. The V and J ends lost 3 bases and 3 bases respectively, with 13 bases between them. Germline values: CDR1 SGHRS, CDR2 YFSETQ. The chain recombines TRBV5-1 with TRBJ1-5, with D unclear. Sequenced: PBMCs. This clonotype was sampled from a man in his fifties or sixties in good health and CMV-seropositive. The CDR3 DNA sequence: TGCGCCAGCAGCTCAGGTCCCGAAATCAATCAGCCCCAGCATTTT. This sequence encodes CASSSGPEINQPQHF. The full variable domain, completed using reference TRBV5-1 and TRBJ1-5, is KAGVTQTPRYLIKTRGQQVTLSCSPISGHRSVSWYQQTPGQGLQFLFEYFSETQRNKGNFPGRFSGRQFSNSRSEMNVSTLELGDSALYLCASSSGPEINQPQHFGDGTRLSIL.